A selection of T cell receptor beta chains follows, all from one sample in a study of T cells in Graves' hyperthyroidism and ophthalmopathy. TCRdb passed the multiplex PCR reads through MiXCR, listing each CDR3 protein once. In the table there are 50,000 to 75,000 distinct CDR3 sequences, around 48% of which are singletons. The sample taken for sequencing was blood. The source is a woman aged 25 to 45 with Graves' ophthalmopathy. CDR3s include the opening cysteine and the closing phenylalanine or tryptophan.

v_call: TRBV19; cdr3_aa: CASIVGGTQYF
v_call: TRBV7-3; cdr3_aa: CASSSTQGGGYNEQFF
v_call: TRBV2; cdr3_aa: CASSERQTGLNQPQHF
v_call: TRBV6-2/TRBV6-3; cdr3_aa: CAISESGRRYEQYF
v_call: TRBV19; cdr3_aa: CASSPHRGSNEQFF
v_call: TRBV7-9; cdr3_aa: CASSWDRTGIDGANVLTF
v_call: TRBV15; cdr3_aa: CATSRDQFQHSSPLHF
v_call: TRBV3-1; cdr3_aa: CASSGTSGSTDTQYF
v_call: TRBV6-6; cdr3_aa: CATGEGGFNQPQHF
v_call: TRBV20-1; cdr3_aa: CSARDDRDADGYTF
v_call: TRBV7-2; cdr3_aa: CASTRRSPPWLQETQYF
v_call: TRBV20-1; cdr3_aa: CSASLSGRSFNEQSF
v_call: TRBV2; cdr3_aa: CASSEVVAGGVAQYF
v_call: TRBV20-1; cdr3_aa: CSARGLAGGNEQFF
v_call: TRBV5-4; cdr3_aa: CASSQTSGSKTQYF
v_call: TRBV20-1; cdr3_aa: CSARDLAGYNEQYF
v_call: TRBV10-2; cdr3_aa: CASSAEGLDEQYF
v_call: TRBV20-1; cdr3_aa: CSADARSYEQYF
v_call: TRBV9; cdr3_aa: CASSSRDFKSVSMRGSTDTQYF